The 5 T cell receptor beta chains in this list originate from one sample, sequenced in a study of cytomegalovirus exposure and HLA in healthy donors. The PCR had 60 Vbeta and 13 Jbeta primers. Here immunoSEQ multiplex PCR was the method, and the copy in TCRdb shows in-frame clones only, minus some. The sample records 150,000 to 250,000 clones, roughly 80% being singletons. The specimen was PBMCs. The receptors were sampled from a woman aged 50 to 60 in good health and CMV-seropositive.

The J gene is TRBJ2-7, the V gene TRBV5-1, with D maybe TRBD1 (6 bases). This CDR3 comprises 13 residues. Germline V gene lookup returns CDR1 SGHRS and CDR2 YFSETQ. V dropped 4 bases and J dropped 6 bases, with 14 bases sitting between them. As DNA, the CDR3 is TGCGCCAGCAGCCTTTCACAGGGTGCCGAGCAGTACTTC. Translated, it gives CASSLSQGAEQYF.

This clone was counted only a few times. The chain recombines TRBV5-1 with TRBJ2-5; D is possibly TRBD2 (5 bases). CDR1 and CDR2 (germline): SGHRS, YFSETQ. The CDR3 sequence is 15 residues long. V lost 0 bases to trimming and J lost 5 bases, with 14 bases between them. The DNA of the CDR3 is TGCGCCAGCAGCTTGGCCCGGGAAGTAGGGGAGACCCAGTACTTC. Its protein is CASSLAREVGETQYF.

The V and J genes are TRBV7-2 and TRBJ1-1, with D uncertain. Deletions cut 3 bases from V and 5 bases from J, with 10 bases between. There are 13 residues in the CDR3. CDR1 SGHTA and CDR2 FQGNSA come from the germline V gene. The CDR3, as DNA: TGTGCCAGCAGCTTGAGTGCGGAGACTGAAGCTTTCTTT. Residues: CASSLSAETEAFF.

Written as DNA, the CDR3 is TGTGCCAGCACCGGGGGGCGCGTCAATGAGCAGTTCTTC. Its protein is CASTGGRVNEQFF. This chain joins TRBV28 and TRBJ2-1; tentative D call: TRBD2 (7 bases). The germline V and J ends were trimmed by 7 bases and 6 bases, with 13 bases remaining between them. CDR1 and CDR2 from the germline V gene are MDHEN and SYDVKM. The CDR3 spans 13 residues.

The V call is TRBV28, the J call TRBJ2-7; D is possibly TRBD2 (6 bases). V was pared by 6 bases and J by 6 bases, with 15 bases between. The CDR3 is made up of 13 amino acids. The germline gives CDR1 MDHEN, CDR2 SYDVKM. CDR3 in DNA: TGTGCCAGCAGGCCCCCGGGAGTTAGCGAGCAGTACTTC. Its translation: CASRPPGVSEQYF.